This record covers a single TCR beta chain. Its cognate antigen has yet to be identified. No clone much larger than this one lies a single base away; base qualities are absent. Looking up the germline V gene (reference sequence) yields CDR1 GTSNPN and CDR2 SVGIG. The cysteine opens and the phenylalanine closes a CDR3 of 16 amino acids. Here the CDR3 DNA is all that survives: 48 bases in frame from base 1. Clipping removes 3 bases from V and 3 bases from J, with 11 as the unmatched junction base count. These data belong to a study of blood T cell repertoires in COVID-19 (dated by TCRdb to about 2020). Regarding the research as a whole: Samples from collaborators originated in the United States, Italy and Spain and spanned both the acute and convalescent phases of COVID-19. The prospective study material was composed of cDNA or gDNA derived from T cells, B-cell-depleted T cells, or PBMCs. Where available, HLA class I and class II types were taken from metadata supplied by the sample provider and were not determined by assay-based typing. A de-identified subject ID, COVID-19 status, age in years and sex were almost always included in the sample metadata. Subjects who had been exposed to COVID-19, were actively infected with it, or had recovered from it provided the deeply sampled blood TCRbeta repertoires that made up the dataset. Samples came from the ongoing ImmuneRACE study (first 160 participants) plus 1,254 subjects from 6 global collaborators. A freely available public database, intended as a resource for researchers studying the immune response to SARS-CoV-2, is where the repertoires were released.

TCRbeta CDR3 regions were amplified from genomic DNA using the immunoSEQ Assay, a bias-controlled multiplex PCR. As for how the authors treated the data: Nucleated cell counts per sample were estimated from amplification of reference gene primers within the assay. To quantify the absolute abundance of each unique TCRbeta CDR3 rearrangement, sequence reads were collapsed and filtered. Productive Simpson clonality was computed per sample as the square root of Simpson's diversity index over productive rearrangements. In TCRdb, the immuneACCESS table is reduced to in-frame sequences with V and J assigned. These tables do not hold every clone; where another copy was compared, an unresolved V gene accounts for under half, and the others remain unexplained. V and J calls and clone size are given by that table; D and trimming were obtained from the DNA. The sample table lists under 500,000 clones, 70% to 90% of them with a count of one. The ten biggest clones cover 1.5% to 2% of the sample.

Study-wide conclusions, independent of this receptor: How much clinical and demographic metadata was included differed by source and by participant, and the metadata was provided uncurated.

Enrolling through a virtual design, the prospective study's participants ranged in age from roughly 18 to 90 years and lived across approximately 25 United States geographic areas. In the prospective study, cohorts were assigned on the basis of participant-reported clinical history obtained from a screening survey and a study questionnaire. Each participant in the prospective study had whole blood, serum and a nasopharyngeal or oropharyngeal swab collected by mobile phlebotomists. Prospective study participants could optionally give additional blood draws and questionnaires over an approximately two-month period. Prospective study blood samples were shipped either frozen or at room temperature before DNA extraction.

Input material: PBMCs or T cells enriched from blood (not recorded which). This sequence originates from a young woman with acute COVID-19. The chain is made from TRBV30 and TRBJ2-7; 10 bases in the junction line up with TRBD2. The DNA reads as follows: TGTGCCTGGAGAACTAGCGGGATCGGTAGTCTCTACGAGCAGTACTTC. Translated, this gives CAWRTSGIGSLYEQYF.